The 20 T cell receptor beta chains in this list originate from one sample, sequenced in a study of breast tumors, draining lymph nodes, adjacent tissues. TCRdb passed the multiplex PCR reads through MiXCR, listing each CDR3 protein once. The sample holds about 21,000 distinct CDR3 sequences; around 50% are singletons and the top ten take about 8.2%. The sequenced sample was breast tumor tissue. The receptor source for this set is a female donor with breast cancer. Some clones in this sample may be carry-over from other donors' samples.

The rearrangement links TRBV19 to TRBJ1-1, with D unclear. Deletions cut 2 bases from V and 2 bases from J, with 12 bases between. CDR1 is LNHDA and CDR2 is SQIVND in the germline V gene (reference sequence). This CDR3 is built from 15 residues. CDR3 residues: CASSILLGANTEAFF. The CDR3 DNA sequence: TGTGCCAGTAGTATACTCCTAGGAGCCAACACTGAAGCTTTCTTT.

J is TRBJ2-1 and V is TRBV19; D is possibly TRBD2 (6 bases). V shed 6 bases and J shed 7 bases, with 19 bases lying between them. Looked up from germline, CDR1 is LNHDA and CDR2 is SQIVND (reference sequence). The length of the CDR3 is 15 residues. The DNA for the CDR3 is TGTGCCAGTAGCCCGCTCGGGGGAGGTACTAATGAGCAGTTCTTC. Amino acids: CASSPLGGGTNEQFF.

This clonotype was detected once. The chain links TRBV10-3 to TRBJ2-7; 13 bases agree with TRBD2. The CDR3 is 16 residues long. Trimming removed 6 bases from V and 0 bases from J; junction bases left unmatched: 5. Germline CDR1 reads ENHRY; CDR2 reads SYGVKD. The CDR3 loop is CAIRRTSGGNSYEQYF. DNA for the CDR3: TGTGCCATCAGAAGGACTAGCGGGGGAAACTCCTACGAGCAGTACTTC.

The rearrangement uses TRBV30 and TRBJ2-3, with 9 bases fitting TRBD1. The CDR3 has 11 residues. From germline, CDR1 is GTSNPN and CDR2 SVGIG (reference sequence). Trimming took 6 bases from V and 9 from J; bases not matched to a gene: 4. The CDR3 coding sequence is TGTGCCTGTGAGGGACAGGGAACGCAGTATTTT. This codes for CACEGQGTQYF.

This rearrangement joins TRBV6-1 to TRBJ2-3, with 15 bases aligning to TRBD2. The V segment lost 3 bases and the J segment 4 bases; nucleotides outside the gene matches: 8. There are 18 residues in the CDR3. Germline loops: CDR1 MNHNS, CDR2 SASEGT. CDR3 DNA: TGTGCCAGCAGTGACTGGGGACTAGCGGGAGGAGGCCCAGATACGCAGTATTTT. Encoded protein: CASSDWGLAGGGPDTQYF.

This clonotype was seen repeatedly, ten times or more. This sequence joins TRBV6-5 and TRBJ2-2; TRBD2 agrees at 9 bases. CDR1 is MNHEY and CDR2 is SVGAGI in the germline V gene. With V trimmed by 6 bases and J by 4 bases, 9 bases remained unmatched. There are 16 residues in the CDR3. The CDR3 reads CASRAKTSGSTGELFF. The CDR3 bases are TGTGCCAGCAGGGCAAAGACTAGCGGAAGCACCGGGGAGCTGTTTTTT.

J is TRBJ2-3 and V is TRBV7-2, with 14 bases identical to TRBD2. V was pared by 4 bases and J by 1 base, with 10 bases of the junction left unmatched. Germline values: CDR1 SGHTA, CDR2 FQGNSA. The CDR3 contains 19 residues. Written as DNA, the CDR3 is TGTGCCAGCAGCTATACTGGACTAGCGGGAGGCCTTCGCACAGATACGCAGTATTTT. It is translated as CASSYTGLAGGLRTDTQYF.

This clonotype showed up many times. The chain employs TRBV7-2 and TRBJ2-1; TRBD1 might be the D (6 bases). V gave up 3 bases and J gave up 6 bases, with 18 bases separating them. Looked up from germline, CDR1 is SGHTA and CDR2 is FQGNSA. This CDR3 region has 16 residues. CDR3 residues: CASSLRGSGGLNEQFF. The CDR3 DNA reads TGTGCCAGCAGCTTGCGAGGGTCTGGGGGCCTCAATGAGCAGTTCTTC.

The table lists this clonotype with a few counts. This rearrangement joins TRBV11-2 to TRBJ2-7, with D tentatively TRBD1 or TRBD2 (5 bases each). In germline, CDR1 is SGHAT, CDR2 FQNNGV. This CDR3 comprises 13 residues. V lost 5 bases and J 2 bases, leaving 10 bases between the germline ends. Here the CDR3 DNA reads TGTGCCAGCAGCCCAAGAGGGGCCTACGAGCAGTACTTC. Translation gives CASSPRGAYEQYF.

This clonotype was seen a single time. V and J are TRBV28 and TRBJ2-7; D remains unclear. The germline V and J ends were trimmed by 5 bases and 5 bases, with 13 bases remaining between them. This CDR3 is 13 amino acids long. Germline V gene lookup returns CDR1 MDHEN and CDR2 SYDVKM. Written as DNA, the CDR3 is TGTGCCAGCAGTCCCCACCTAGGGAACGAGCAGTACTTC. Its translation is CASSPHLGNEQYF.

The chain links TRBV9 to TRBJ2-1; 8 nucleotides line up with TRBD2. CDR3 length: 20 residues. V gave up 2 bases and J gave up 0 bases; unmatched junction bases: 16. The germline V gene has CDR1 SGDLS and CDR2 YYNGEE. CDR3 bases: TGTGCCAGCAGCGTTGAGGCCAGCGGGAGTTCTCCGAGCTCCTACAATGAGCAGTTCTTC. Amino acid sequence: CASSVEASGSSPSSYNEQFF.

This clonotype ranks as medium-sized. The chain is built from TRBV6-6 and TRBJ2-5, with D unresolved. The CDR3 length is 14 residues. The ends were cut back, 0 bases at V and 1 base at J, with 6 bases in the middle. From germline, CDR1 is MNHNY and CDR2 SVGAGI (reference sequence). The CDR3 DNA reads TGTGCCAGCAGTTACTCGACTCTCCAAGAGACCCAGTACTTC. Amino acid sequence: CASSYSTLQETQYF.

This clonotype was detected ten times or more. This sequence joins TRBV27 and TRBJ1-6; unclear D gene. This CDR3 region has 15 residues. Trimming shortened V by 0 bases and J by 7 bases, and 10 bases separated the two germline ends. The germline V gene has CDR1 MNHEY and CDR2 SMNVEV (reference sequence). In DNA, the CDR3 is TGTGCCAGCAGTTTATCGCCGGGGTTGAATTCACCCCTCCACTTT. The encoded protein is CASSLSPGLNSPLHF.

This clonotype was seen many times. The chain recombines TRBV5-1 with TRBJ2-3; either TRBD1 or TRBD2 may supply D (6 bases each). Germline assignment: CDR1 SGHRS and CDR2 YFSETQ. The CDR3 is 16 amino acids. Trimming shortened V by 0 bases and J by 2 bases, and 13 bases separated the two germline ends. CDR3 DNA: TGCGCCAGCAGCTTGGAAGGGGGGAGGCCCACAGATACGCAGTATTTT. This translates into CASSLEGGRPTDTQYF. Filled out from reference TRBV5-1 and TRBJ2-3, the complete variable domain reads KAGVTQTPRYLIKTRGQQVTLSCSPISGHRSVSWYQQTPGQGLQFLFEYFSETQRNKGNFPGRFSGRQFSNSRSEMNVSTLELGDSALYLCASSLEGGRPTDTQYFGPGTRLTVL.

By share, this clonotype counts as medium-sized. CDR3 coding DNA: TGTGCCAGCAGCTTTCACGACCTCAGGGGTGCGGGCTCACCCCTCCACTTT. Translation: CASSFHDLRGAGSPLHF. The chain combines TRBV7-9 with TRBJ1-6; TRBD1 might be the D (6 bases). V lost 3 bases to trimming and J lost 10 bases, with 22 bases between them. Germline V gene data show CDR1 as SEHNR and CDR2 as FQNEAQ (reference sequence). This CDR3 is 17 amino acids long.

V gene TRBV7-2 combines with J gene TRBJ2-7; 8 bases line up with TRBD2. The CDR3 covers 14 residues. Germline V gives CDR1 SGHTA, CDR2 FQGNSA. Trimming removed 5 bases from V and 4 bases from J; junction bases left unmatched: 7. CDR3 protein: CASSRTSGPYEQYF. The CDR3 bases are TGTGCCAGCAGCCGTACTAGCGGTCCATACGAGCAGTACTTC.

Points on this clonotype: Sequence at one end of the junction differs from germline and may be a read error. The chain uses TRBV7-9 and TRBJ2-3; D perhaps matches TRBD1 (6 bases). The CDR3 has 13 residues. The germline CDR1 and CDR2 sequences are SEHNR and FQNEAQ (reference sequence). The CDR3 DNA reads as TGCGCCAGCGACTACAGGGAACCAGATACGCAGTATTTT. This encodes CASDYREPDTQYF.

This clonotype was counted a few times. The chain combines TRBV11-2 with TRBJ2-1; no clear D gene. The last part of the DNA fits TRBJ2-7 better; the J call may be wrong. The CDR3 runs 15 residues. The germline V gene encodes CDR1 SGHAT and CDR2 FQNNGV. The CDR3 bases are TGTGCCAGCAGCCAGCCCGTGAAGGCGTGGAATGAGCAGTACTTC. Encoded protein: CASSQPVKAWNEQYF.

The rearrangement uses TRBV7-2 and TRBJ2-5, with D unresolved. Germline V gene data show CDR1 as SGHTA and CDR2 as FQGNSA. V lost 8 bases and J 0 bases, leaving 10 bases between the germline ends. The CDR3 is made up of 13 amino acids. For the CDR3, the DNA is TGTGCCAGCGTAGCCCAGAACCAAGAGACCCAGTACTTC. Translated: CASVAQNQETQYF.

This clonotype qualifies as medium-sized (0.01 to 0.1%). The genes are TRBV7-9 and TRBJ2-7; D is uncertain. Germline V gene lookup returns CDR1 SEHNR and CDR2 FQNEAQ (reference sequence). Trimming removed 4 bases from V and 2 bases from J, with 12 bases in between. The CDR3 is made up of 14 amino acids. CDR3 bases: TGTGCCAGCAGCTCCCCGCGGACCACCTACGAGCAGTACTTC. Translating it yields CASSSPRTTYEQYF.